This passage covers 25 T cell receptor beta chains from one sample sequenced in a study of patients with pleural tuberculosis (dated by TCRdb to the mid-2010s). Reads for this sample came from an Illumina Genome Analyzer IIx. The public reads were quality trimmed at Q25 with fastp and then assembled into clones with MiXCR by TCRdb, keeping productive beta chains. Every distinct CDR3 protein forms one entry, paired with its most common genes and DNA. For this sample there are around 49,000 distinct CDR3 sequences; 7.3% appear just once. Around 15% of the sample goes to the ten largest clones. The origin of the receptors is a human donor with pleural tuberculosis.

This clonotype was recorded at least ten times. The V gene is TRBV27, the J gene TRBJ1-6, with 8 bases identical to TRBD1. CDR1 MNHEY and CDR2 SMNVEV come from the germline V gene (reference sequence). There are 13 residues in the CDR3. Trimming took 5 bases from V and 15 from J; bases not matched to a gene: 9. CDR3 nucleotide sequence: TGTGCCAGCAGTCCATTGACAGGGGCTAGCCTCCACTTT. This gives the protein CASSPLTGASLHF.

This clonotype has ten or more counts. V is TRBV27 and J is TRBJ2-1; D possibly corresponds to TRBD2 (6 bases). Between the trimmed V and J ends, which lost 2 bases and 3 bases, there was a span of 11 bases. The CDR3 extends over 15 amino acids. CDR1 is MNHEY and CDR2 is SMNVEV in the germline V gene (reference sequence). The CDR3 reads CASSLVAAIYNEQFF. The CDR3, as DNA: TGTGCCAGCAGTTTAGTAGCGGCCATCTACAATGAGCAGTTCTTC.

There are many counts of this clonotype. DNA of the CDR3: TGTGCCAGCAGTAACGGCAGAGGCTACACCTTC. Translated: CASSNGRGYTF. The V and J genes are TRBV12-3 or TRBV12-4 and TRBJ1-2; no definite D call. This CDR3 has 11 amino acids. Trimming stripped 5 bases from V and 8 bases from J, with 9 bases between.

This clonotype was picked up a small number of times. The chain uses TRBV5-1 and TRBJ2-1; D might be TRBD1 (6 bases). The CDR3 totals 12 residues. Trimming removed 2 bases at V and 10 bases at J, with 10 bases between. The germline gives CDR1 SGHRS, CDR2 YFSETQ. The CDR3 DNA is TGCGCCAGCAGCTTTACAGGGTCCGAGCAGTTCTTC. This sequence encodes CASSFTGSEQFF.

This clonotype was observed at least ten times. The genes are TRBV27 and TRBJ1-1; D perhaps matches TRBD1 (6 bases). V was cut by 1 base and J by 4 bases, with 13 bases left in between. The germline CDR1 and CDR2 sequences are MNHEY and SMNVEV (reference sequence). The CDR3 extends over 15 amino acids. CDR3 protein: CASSLLTGAATEAFF. The CDR3 DNA is TGTGCCAGCAGTTTATTGACGGGGGCGGCCACTGAAGCTTTCTTT.

This clonotype showed up many times. The V gene is TRBV20-1, the J gene TRBJ2-3; D is possibly TRBD2 (5 bases). Per the germline V gene, CDR1 is DFQATT and CDR2 is SNEGSKA (reference sequence). This CDR3 is built from 16 residues. Between the trimmed V and J ends, which lost 2 bases and 4 bases, there was a span of 19 bases. The CDR3 reads CSARTRGPRLADTQYF. The CDR3 coding sequence is TGCAGTGCTAGAACCCGAGGGCCGAGGTTAGCAGATACGCAGTATTTT.

In this sample, this clonotype turned up many times. The chain is built from TRBV27 and TRBJ2-5; possibly TRBD1 for D (6 bases). Trimming removed 0 bases from V and 2 bases from J, with 13 bases in between. Germline V CDR1 and CDR2: MNHEY, SMNVEV (reference sequence). The CDR3 runs 16 residues. The CDR3 region is CASSLSSGALQETQYF. The DNA for the CDR3 is TGTGCCAGCAGTTTATCGTCAGGGGCCTTACAAGAGACCCAGTACTTC.

Ten or more counts support this clonotype. This chain joins TRBV20-1 and TRBJ2-3, with D tentatively TRBD1 (6 bases). Germline V gene sequence: CDR1 DFQATT, CDR2 SNEGSKA (reference sequence). This CDR3 comprises 13 residues. Trimming took 6 bases from V and 4 from J, leaving 14 bases between them. This chain's CDR3 is CSAAPAGADTQYF. The CDR3 nucleotides read TGCAGTGCCGCCCCGGCAGGGGCAGATACGCAGTATTTT.

The gene calls are TRBV30 and TRBJ2-1, with D possibly matching TRBD2 (6 bases). The CDR3 sequence is 15 residues long. V was cut by 4 bases and J by 4 bases, with 17 bases left in between. The germline V gene encodes CDR1 GTSNPN and CDR2 SVGIG (reference sequence). The chain's CDR3 is CAWTFTFGGYNEQFF. CDR3 sequence (DNA): TGTGCCTGGACTTTCACATTCGGGGGTTACAATGAGCAGTTCTTC.

This clonotype came up a few times. The rearrangement links TRBV24-1 to TRBJ2-3; the D is unclear. The ends were cut back, 7 bases at V and 2 bases at J, with 9 bases in the middle. The CDR3 covers 13 residues. Germline CDR1 and CDR2: KGHDR and SFDVKD. The CDR3 reads CATSDALTDTQYF. The CDR3 DNA reads TGTGCCACCAGCGACGCCCTCACAGATACGCAGTATTTT.

Many counts were recorded for this clonotype. The rearrangement joins TRBV12-3 or TRBV12-4 to TRBJ2-1; 11 bases align to TRBD2. V trimming: 4 bases; J trimming: 6 bases; junction bases outside the gene matches: 8. The CDR3 is 16 residues long. The CDR3 loop reads CASSSLGLADSNEQFF. The CDR3 DNA reads as TGTGCCAGCAGTTCCCTGGGACTAGCGGACTCCAATGAGCAGTTCTTC.

This clonotype has ten or more counts. The V and J genes are TRBV12-3 or TRBV12-4 and TRBJ1-2; TRBD1 might be the D (5 bases). The CDR3 spans 14 residues. V was trimmed by 0 bases and J by 5 bases, leaving 10 bases between them. The CDR3 loop is CASSLAGVRYGYTF. The DNA for the CDR3 is TGTGCCAGCAGTTTAGCAGGGGTTAGATATGGCTACACCTTC.

The table lists this clonotype with a few counts. The chain joins TRBV29-1 to TRBJ2-5, with D perhaps TRBD1 (5 bases). Germline V gene sequence: CDR1 SQVTM, CDR2 ANQGSEA. This CDR3 spans 14 amino acids. Trimming left V 0 bases short and J 11 bases short, with 19 bases between. Here the CDR3 DNA reads TGCAGCGTTGAAGATCAGAAGTTGGGGCTGGGGCAGTACTTC. This codes for CSVEDQKLGLGQYF.

The CDR3 DNA reads TGCAGCGCTATCTCTAGCGGGAGGAATGAGCAGTTCTTC. It yields the protein CSAISSGRNEQFF. The chain uses TRBV29-1 and TRBJ2-1; 11 bases match TRBD2. The CDR3 has 13 residues. The ends lost 7 bases at V and 7 bases at J; junction bases unmatched: 6. Germline CDR1 is SQVTM and CDR2 is ANQGSEA.

The chain combines TRBV29-1 with TRBJ2-1; 10 bases are a match to TRBD1. Germline CDR1 reads SQVTM; CDR2 reads ANQGSEA. The CDR3 length is 13 residues. The J segment lost 9 bases and the V segment lost 2 bases, leaving 4 bases of the junction unmatched. CDR3 coding DNA: TGCAGCGTTGAAAAGGGACAGGGGACTGAGCAGTTCTTC. It yields the protein CSVEKGQGTEQFF.

This clonotype was counted at least ten times. The V and J genes are TRBV4-2 and TRBJ1-2; the D gene is possibly TRBD1 (5 bases). The V gene lost 6 bases and the J gene lost 6 bases, with 14 bases spanning the gap. CDR1 and CDR2 (germline): LGHNA, YNFKEQ. The CDR3 is made up of 13 amino acids. CDR3 sequence: CASRGSGNDGYTF. The CDR3 coding sequence is TGTGCCAGCAGGGGGTCAGGGAACGATGGCTACACCTTC.

Points on this clonotype: The CDR3 carries no conserved terminal phenylalanine or tryptophan, so it likely arises from a read error. The gene calls are TRBV5-1 and TRBJ2-1; D tentatively fits TRBD1 or TRBD2 (5 bases each). The CDR3 loop spans 16 amino acids. CDR1 is SGHRS and CDR2 is YFSETQ in the germline V gene. V lost 0 bases, J lost 0 bases, and 10 bases lay in between. The CDR3 DNA is TGCGCCAGCAGCTTGGGGGGGTTAAGCTCCTACAATGAGCAGTTCCTC. This translates into CASSLGGLSSYNEQFL.

The sample holds many counts of this clonotype. The chain carries TRBV7-6 and TRBJ2-3; D may correspond to TRBD1 or TRBD2 (5 bases each). V was shortened by 2 bases and J by 0 bases, with 15 bases between the two germline ends. The CDR3 extends over 17 amino acids. Germline CDR1 and CDR2: SGHVS and FNYEAQ. For the CDR3, the DNA is TGTGCCAGCAGCTTAATACACACGGGGCCCAGCACAGATACGCAGTATTTT. Translation: CASSLIHTGPSTDTQYF.

CDR3 DNA sequence: TGCAGCGTCGGTACAGGGGTGGGCAATCAGCCCCAGCATTTT. Amino acid sequence: CSVGTGVGNQPQHF. The V and J genes are TRBV29-1 and TRBJ1-5, with TRBD1 identical over 7 bases. Germline CDR1 SQVTM, CDR2 ANQGSEA. The CDR3 is made up of 14 amino acids. Trimming took 6 bases from V and 2 from J; bases not matched to a gene: 7.

This clonotype came up many times. The chain employs TRBV19 and TRBJ2-7; D gene unclear. The germline V gene has CDR1 LNHDA and CDR2 SQIVND (reference sequence). V was shortened by 0 bases and J by 6 bases, with 6 bases between the two germline ends. CDR3 size: 12 residues. As DNA, the CDR3 is TGTGCCAGTAGTATAGACACCGGCGAGCAGTACTTC. Translated, it gives CASSIDTGEQYF.

This clonotype showed up just a few times. The chain is built from TRBV29-1 and TRBJ1-1, with 9 bases lining up with TRBD1. Germline V CDR1 and CDR2: SQVTM, ANQGSEA. J was trimmed by 4 bases and V by 6 bases; bases with no gene match: 9. There are 14 residues in the CDR3. This chain's CDR3 is CSVPAGTGSTEAFF. The CDR3 nucleotides are TGCAGCGTCCCCGCTGGGACAGGGAGCACTGAAGCTTTCTTT.

Ten or more counts support this clonotype. The chain carries TRBV2 and TRBJ1-1; 7 bases align to TRBD1. CDR3 size: 13 residues. Trimming removed 7 bases from V and 3 bases from J; junction bases left unmatched: 5. Germline lookup yields CDR1 SNHLY and CDR2 FYNNEI. In DNA form, the CDR3 reads TGTGCCAGCAAGGGGGCGCGGCACACTGAAGCTTTCTTT. This translates into CASKGARHTEAFF. The full variable domain, in which reference TRBV2 and TRBJ1-1 provide the parts outside the CDR3, is EPEVTQTPSHQVTQMGQEVILRCVPISNHLYFYWYRQILGQKVEFLVSFYNNEISEKSEIFDDQFSVERPDGSNFTLKIRSTKLEDSAMYFCASKGARHTEAFFGQGTRLTVV.

This clonotype was seen ten or more times. J is TRBJ1-1 and V is TRBV10-1, with a possible D match to TRBD1 (5 bases). Per the germline V gene, CDR1 is WNHNN and CDR2 is SYGVQD (reference sequence). Trimming removed 4 bases from V and 5 bases from J, with 11 bases in between. The CDR3 spans 13 residues. CDR3 residues: CASSASRATEAFF. The CDR3 DNA reads as TGCGCCAGCAGTGCGAGCAGGGCAACTGAAGCTTTCTTT.

The chain carries TRBV20-1 and TRBJ2-6, with 7 bases fitting TRBD2. The CDR3 runs 14 residues. The V segment lost 5 bases and the J segment 8 bases; nucleotides outside the gene matches: 9. The germline V gene has CDR1 DFQATT and CDR2 SNEGSKA (reference sequence). The CDR3: CSAPTGGSTNVLTF. The CDR3, as DNA: TGCAGTGCTCCTACGGGCGGGAGTACCAACGTCCTGACTTTC.

This clonotype has ten or more counts. The chain employs TRBV2 and TRBJ2-3; weak D call: TRBD2 (5 bases). Trimming stripped 9 bases from V and 4 bases from J, with 14 bases between. In germline, CDR1 is SNHLY, CDR2 FYNNEI. This CDR3 contains 13 residues. The CDR3 DNA reads as TGTGCCAGTCGGACCCGAGGGTCAGATACGCAGTATTTT. Its translation: CASRTRGSDTQYF.